This T cell receptor beta chain is from a study of T cell repertoires in cytomegalovirus infection. On the study more broadly: In public TCR beta signatures, there were indications of both CMV infection and matching HLA type.

TCRdb reprocessed the reads with MiXCR, giving one entry per CDR3 protein. The table lists about 830,000 distinct CDR3 sequences, 32% of them singletons. Trimming cost V 4 bases and J 2 bases; bases outside gene matches: 4. CDR1 and CDR2 (germline): MGHRA, YSYEKL. The CDR3 runs to 15 residues. The sample holds one count of this clonotype. Its specificity is not known. The chain uses TRBV4-1 and TRBJ2-1, with 8 bases that match TRBD1. This material consisted of cultured CD8+ T cells from PBMCs, taken from culture after CMV antigen stimulation. This TCR came from a human donor in good health (CMV status not recorded). Some clones in this sample may be carry-over from other donors' samples. The CDR3 protein is CASSLRDRTYNEQFF. The DNA for the CDR3 is TGCGCCAGCAGCCTCCGGGACAGGACCTACAATGAGCAGTTCTTC.